The clone carrying this TCR beta chain was observed a few times. This entry comes from a study of patients and donors after allogeneic stem cell transplantation. TCRdb recomputed calls from the RT-PCR reads with MiXCR, one row per CDR3 protein. The data contain about a million distinct CDR3 sequences, roughly 18% of them seen just once; the ten biggest clones take up 5% to 7.5%. The TCR originated in a human donor who was either an allogeneic HSCT recipient or a stem cell or donor lymphocyte infusion donor (not recorded which). It is not recorded whose cells these are; they may come from a transplant donor. Sequencing was performed on blood, either unsorted or a sorted T cell fraction (not recorded which).

The CDR3 spells CASSPRGRSNQPQHF. For the CDR3, the DNA is TGTGCCAGCAGCCCCAGGGGCAGGAGCAATCAGCCCCAGCATTTT. The chain joins TRBV12-3 or TRBV12-4 to TRBJ1-5; TRBD1 might be the D (6 bases). Trimming removed 6 bases at V and 1 base at J, with 13 bases between. The CDR3 extends over 15 amino acids.